This T cell receptor (beta chain) was sequenced for a study of CD8+CD57+ T cells in acquired aplastic anemia. Study background: Quantities of DNA derived from sorted CD4+ and CD8+ cells averaged about 3.2 ug.

The CDR3 runs 11 residues. Germline V lookup: CDR1 SGDLS, CDR2 YYNGEE. Trimming removed 3 bases at V and 4 bases at J, with 5 bases between. Study-level findings and limits: Comparison of patients with controls identified about 30 shared CD8+ CDR3 sequences. Controls and patients did not differ significantly in CD8+ Simpson's diversity.

Genomic DNA was employed as the template in profiling TCR beta VDJ and CDR3. MiXCR, applied by TCRdb to the reads, yields one record per CDR3 protein. There are about 120,000 distinct CDR3 sequences in the sample; 50% to 60% occur only once, and around 27% lies in the top ten. A word on this clonotype: The target antigen is unknown.

Previously, flow cytometry had revealed CD8+CD57+ cell expansion in the patients chosen for sequencing. This TCR came from a human donor with aplastic anemia. The chain is built from TRBV9 and TRBJ2-7, with unresolved D. Sequencing input: sorted CD4+, CD8+, or CD8+CD57+ T cells (not recorded which) from PBMCs. CDR3: CASSENYEQYF. Written as DNA, the CDR3 is TGTGCCAGCAGCGAAAATTACGAGCAGTACTTC.